These 32 T cell receptor beta chains were sequenced from one sample in a study of PD-1 blockade in classical Hodgkin lymphoma. The time point denotes: cycle 4 day 1 (C4D1), after six to seven weeks of nivolumab. Each patient relapsed following autologous stem cell transplantation, and prior brentuximab vedotin exposure differed. Assay used: immunoSEQ multiplex PCR; TCRdb lists only in-frame clones, some missing. The data contain about 24,000 clones, 70% to 80% of them seen just once; the ten biggest clones take up roughly 27%. The source material was peripheral blood mononuclear cells (PBMCs), sampled before the fourth cycle of nivolumab. The receptor set was obtained from a human donor with classical Hodgkin lymphoma.

Here the CDR3 reads CASSIDAGTGDEKLFF. In nucleotides, the CDR3 is TGTGCCAGTAGTATAGATGCCGGGACAGGGGATGAAAAACTGTTTTTT. The genes are TRBV19 and TRBJ1-4, with 10 bases fitting TRBD1. The ends lost 0 bases at V and 6 bases at J; junction bases unmatched: 4. The CDR3 length is 16 residues. The germline gives CDR1 LNHDA, CDR2 SQIVND (reference sequence).

This clone showed up just once. This chain connects TRBV4-1 to TRBJ1-1, with D possibly TRBD1 on 5 matching bases. V gave up 0 bases and J gave up 8 bases, with 10 bases separating them. Per germline, CDR1 MGHRA and CDR2 YSYEKL. The CDR3 sequence is 13 residues long. The CDR3 protein is CASSQDRGREAFF. CDR3 sequence (DNA): TGCGCCAGCAGCCAAGATCGGGGCAGGGAAGCTTTCTTT.

The table lists this clone with a few counts. The gene calls are TRBV7-9 and TRBJ1-4; weak D call: TRBD1 (5 bases). The CDR3 has 15 amino acids. The V and J ends lost 4 bases and 7 bases respectively, with 16 bases between them. Germline lookup yields CDR1 SEHNR and CDR2 FQNEAQ (reference sequence). CDR3 coding DNA: TGTGCCAGCAGCTGGGGCGGTAATCGTGGTGAAAAACTGTTTTTT. Translation gives CASSWGGNRGEKLFF.

This clone was counted a few times. The V and J genes are TRBV10-3 and TRBJ2-1; the D gene is possibly TRBD2 (5 bases). Trimming removed 2 bases at V and 4 bases at J, with 6 bases between. The CDR3 is made up of 13 amino acids. The germline gives CDR1 ENHRY, CDR2 SYGVKD. Here the CDR3 reads CAISEGGYNEQFF. DNA for the CDR3: TGTGCCATCAGTGAGGGCGGGTACAATGAGCAGTTCTTC.

The chain employs TRBV6-6 and TRBJ2-7; 8 nucleotides line up with TRBD1. CDR3 length equals 15 residues. Germline-derived CDR1 and CDR2 are MNHNY and SVGAGI (reference sequence). V trimming: 5 bases; J trimming: 3 bases; junction bases outside the gene matches: 9. The CDR3 protein is CASSPAGTGYYEQYV. The CDR3 DNA is TGTGCCAGCAGTCCTGCCGGGACAGGATACTACGAGCAGTACGTC.

The V call is TRBV4-2, the J call TRBJ1-4; D ambiguous. CDR1 is LGHNA, CDR2 YNFKEQ, per germline. The V gene lost 0 bases and the J gene lost 0 bases, with 8 bases spanning the gap. This CDR3 region has 16 residues. For the CDR3, the DNA is TGTGCCAGCAGCCAAGAAGGCGGTGCAACTAATGAAAAACTGTTTTTT. Translated, it gives CASSQEGGATNEKLFF.

Of note for this clone: The identical CDR3 is also encoded by other nucleotide sequences in the sample. The chain couples TRBV28 to TRBJ2-3; the D gene is possibly TRBD1 (6 bases). The CDR3 extends over 13 amino acids. V lost 5 bases and J lost 4, with 10 bases in between. The germline V gene encodes CDR1 MDHEN and CDR2 SYDVKM. CDR3 nucleotides: TGTGCCAGCAGTCAAGGGGGAGCAGATACGCAGTATTTT. Its translation is CASSQGGADTQYF.

In its sample, this clone was seen once. This chain joins TRBV6-6 and TRBJ1-1, with D possibly TRBD1 on 6 matching bases. The CDR3 consists of 12 residues. Germline V gene lookup returns CDR1 MNHNY and CDR2 SVGAGI (reference sequence). V was trimmed by 10 bases and J by 3 bases, leaving 12 bases between them. The CDR3 DNA reads TGTGCCACATTAACAGGGCACACTGAAGCTTTCTTT. Protein product: CATLTGHTEAFF.

The chain is built from TRBV18 and TRBJ1-2; 7 nucleotides line up with TRBD1. V shed 1 base, J shed 6 bases, and the junction held 2 bases outside the gene matches. CDR1 KGHSH and CDR2 LQKENI come from the germline V gene. The CDR3 is 13 amino acids. CDR3 residues: CASSPQGADGYTF. The CDR3 DNA reads TGTGCCAGCTCACCACAGGGGGCTGATGGCTACACCTTC. The full variable domain, in which reference TRBV18 and TRBJ1-2 provide the parts outside the CDR3, is NAGVMQNPRHLVRRRGQEARLRCSPMKGHSHVYWYRQLPEEGLKFMVYLQKENIIDESGMPKERFSAEFPKEGPSILRIQQVVRGDSAAYFCASSPQGADGYTFGSGTRLTVV.

This clone was detected only a few times. CDR3 sequence: CSVVGGLAGEISYNEQFF. The CDR3 DNA sequence: TGCAGCGTTGTGGGTGGACTAGCGGGGGAGATCTCCTACAATGAGCAGTTCTTC. J is TRBJ2-1 and V is TRBV29-1, with 13 bases identical to TRBD2. V shed 4 bases, J shed 0 bases, and the junction held 9 bases outside the gene matches. Germline V CDR1 and CDR2: SQVTM, ANQGSEA. CDR3 length equals 18 residues.

V and J are TRBV27 and TRBJ2-1; no clear D. The CDR3 consists of 16 residues. Germline V lookup: CDR1 MNHEY, CDR2 SMNVEV (reference sequence). The V gene lost 6 bases and the J gene lost 0 bases, with 15 bases spanning the gap. The CDR3 DNA follows: TGTGCCAGCAGCCATTCTTTACCGAGCTCCTACAATGAGCAGTTCTTC. The encoded protein is CASSHSLPSSYNEQFF.

This clone was found a few times. The sample holds other DNA sequences that translate to the same CDR3. V usage is TRBV7-9 and J usage is TRBJ2-1; no clear D. Germline CDR1 reads SEHNR; CDR2 reads FQNEAQ (reference sequence). The CDR3 spans 11 residues. V dropped 3 bases and J dropped 5 bases, with 2 bases sitting between them. The CDR3: CASSLNNEQFF. The CDR3, as DNA: TGTGCCAGCAGCTTGAACAATGAGCAGTTCTTC. The complete variable domain, with remaining parts taken from reference TRBV7-9 and TRBJ2-1, reads DTGVSQNPRHKITKRGQNVTFRCDPISEHNRLYWYRQTLGQGPEFLTYFQNEAQLEKSRLLSDRFSAERPKGSFSTLEIQRTEQGDSAMYLCASSLNNEQFFGPGTRLTVL.

The chain is built from TRBV11-3 and TRBJ2-7; a weak D match, TRBD2 (6 bases). The CDR3 runs to 14 residues. CDR1 and CDR2 from the germline V gene are SGHNT and YENEEA. Trimming took 4 bases from V and 7 from J, leaving 17 bases between them. CDR3 loop: CASSYTQGGVEQYF. The DNA for the CDR3 is TGTGCCAGCAGCTACACCCAGGGCGGGGTAGAGCAGTACTTC. Full variable domain (missing parts from reference TRBV11-3 and TRBJ2-7): EAGVVQSPRYKIIEKKQPVAFWCNPISGHNTLYWYLQNLGQGPELLIRYENEEAVDDSQLPKDRFSAERLKGVDSTLKIQPAELGDSAVYLCASSYTQGGVEQYFGPGTRLTVT.

This chain joins TRBV18 and TRBJ1-5; D gene unclear. Trimming removed 2 bases at V and 7 bases at J, with 12 bases between. CDR1 is KGHSH and CDR2 is LQKENI in the germline V gene. There are 14 residues in the CDR3. In DNA, the CDR3 is TGTGCCAGCTCACCAGGTAGGGAAAGACAGCCCCAGCATTTT. It codes for CASSPGRERQPQHF.

The V and J genes are TRBV5-4 and TRBJ2-6, with 7 bases lining up with TRBD1. V gave up 4 bases and J gave up 1 base; unmatched junction bases: 5. Germline-derived CDR1 and CDR2 are SGHNT and YYREEE (reference sequence). CDR3 size: 16 residues. DNA for the CDR3: TGTGCCAGCAGCCGACCGGGACAGTCTGGGGCCAACGTCCTGACTTTC. Protein: CASSRPGQSGANVLTF.

The chain is built from TRBV5-6 and TRBJ1-3; D gene ambiguous. V was pared by 2 bases and J by 1 base, with 4 bases between. Germline V gives CDR1 SGHDT, CDR2 YYEEEE. This CDR3 region has 13 residues. CDR3 sequence: CASSFESGNTIYF. Here the CDR3 DNA reads TGTGCCAGCAGCTTCGAGTCTGGAAACACCATATATTTT.

The V gene is TRBV19, the J gene TRBJ1-3, with D perhaps matching TRBD1 (6 bases). Trimming pared 8 bases from V and 0 bases from J, leaving 20 bases between. Germline V gene sequence: CDR1 LNHDA, CDR2 SQIVND (reference sequence). CDR3 length equals 17 residues. The CDR3 loop is CASSLGGPVPSGNTIYF. CDR3 nucleotides: TGTGCCAGTTCACTAGGGGGACCAGTCCCCTCTGGAAACACCATATATTTT.

This rearrangement joins TRBV4-1 to TRBJ1-5; no firm D call. This CDR3 region has 14 residues. Germline CDR1 MGHRA, CDR2 YSYEKL. The V and J ends lost 5 bases and 7 bases respectively, with 15 bases between them. CDR3 nucleotide sequence: TGCGCCAGCAGCGTCACTCAAGTCGGGCAGCCCCAGCATTTT. Its protein is CASSVTQVGQPQHF.

The sample holds a few counts of this clone. The CDR3 protein is CASSVSGQRTEAFF. In nucleotides, the CDR3 is TGCGCCAGCAGCGTATCGGGACAGCGGACTGAAGCTTTCTTT. J is TRBJ1-1 and V is TRBV5-1; 7 bases align to TRBD1. J gave up 5 bases and V 4 bases, and 8 bases lay outside the gene matches. The germline V gene has CDR1 SGHRS and CDR2 YFSETQ. This CDR3 comprises 14 residues.

The chain combines TRBV15 with TRBJ1-5; no clear D gene. Germline CDR1 is LNHNV and CDR2 is YYDKDF (reference sequence). Trimming cost V 0 bases and J 3 bases, with 9 bases left between them. The CDR3 is made up of 15 amino acids. CDR3 DNA sequence: TGTGCCACCAGCAGAGATTGGCAGAACAATCAGCCCCAGCATTTT. This sequence encodes CATSRDWQNNQPQHF.

V gene TRBV7-3 combines with J gene TRBJ2-2, with unresolved D. V was pared by 1 base and J by 7 bases, with 1 base between. The CDR3 totals 11 residues. Germline assignment: CDR1 SGHTA and CDR2 FQGTGA. The CDR3 reads CASSLNGELFF. CDR3 in DNA: TGTGCCAGCAGCTTAAACGGGGAGCTGTTTTTT.

This rearrangement joins TRBV6-4 to TRBJ2-1; D remains unclear. The CDR3 sequence is 13 residues long. Trimming left V 3 bases short and J 0 bases short, with 3 bases between. The germline CDR1 and CDR2 sequences are MRHNA and SNTAGT. In DNA, the CDR3 is TGTGCCAGCAGTGAAGACTCCTACAATGAGCAGTTCTTC. This sequence encodes CASSEDSYNEQFF.

This clone was seen a few times. The chain links TRBV27 to TRBJ2-5; D possibly corresponds to TRBD1 (6 bases). Per the germline V gene, CDR1 is MNHEY and CDR2 is SMNVEV (reference sequence). V gave up 10 bases and J gave up 2 bases, with 20 bases separating them. This CDR3 spans 15 amino acids. The CDR3 region is CATQPWGQLQETQYF. The CDR3 nucleotides are TGTGCCACCCAACCCTGGGGACAACTGCAAGAGACCCAGTACTTC.

J is TRBJ2-5 and V is TRBV9; D perhaps matches TRBD1 (5 bases). Per germline, CDR1 SGDLS and CDR2 YYNGEE. The CDR3 spans 15 residues. The ends were cut back, 4 bases at V and 4 bases at J, with 17 bases in the middle. The CDR3 is CASSPNSFRGETQYF. DNA of the CDR3: TGTGCCAGCAGCCCGAACAGCTTTAGGGGAGAGACCCAGTACTTC.

This clone is a singleton in its sample. This sequence joins TRBV18 and TRBJ1-5; D remains ambiguous. Germline assignment: CDR1 KGHSH and CDR2 LQKENI. With 2 bases removed from V and 7 bases from J, the gap between germline ends came to 21 bases. The CDR3 covers 17 residues. CDR3 in amino acids: CASSPSRSKGPDQPQHF. The DNA of the CDR3 is TGTGCCAGCTCACCATCTCGAAGCAAGGGCCCGGACCAGCCCCAGCATTTT.

This chain joins TRBV7-2 and TRBJ1-5; 9 bases align to TRBD1. The CDR3 has 15 amino acids. Unmatched junction bases numbered 9, after V lost 3 bases and J lost 9 bases. Germline CDR1 reads SGHTA; CDR2 reads FQGNSA. CDR3 sequence reads: CASSFEQTGGLPQHF. The DNA of the CDR3 is TGTGCCAGCAGCTTCGAACAGACAGGGGGGTTGCCCCAGCATTTT.

The chain uses TRBV28 and TRBJ1-4; 8 nucleotides align to TRBD1. Germline assignment: CDR1 MDHEN and CDR2 SYDVKM. The CDR3 contains 14 residues. Germline trimming cut 6 bases from V and 7 bases from J; bases unmatched to any gene: 7. CDR3 coding DNA: TGTGCCAGCAGCCCGGACAGGGTCGCTGAAAAACTGTTTTTT. Residues: CASSPDRVAEKLFF. Drawing the rest from reference TRBV28 and TRBJ1-4, the complete variable domain is DVKVTQSSRYLVKRTGEKVFLECVQDMDHENMFWYRQDPGLGLRLIYFSYDVKMKEKGDIPEGYSVSREKKERFSLILESASTNQTSMYLCASSPDRVAEKLFFGSGTQLSVL.

This clone was found a few times. This chain joins TRBV9 and TRBJ1-1; D is uncertain. Germline V gene data show CDR1 as SGDLS and CDR2 as YYNGEE. This CDR3 contains 12 residues. Trimming took 3 bases from V and 6 from J, leaving 9 bases between them. The DNA for the CDR3 is TGTGCCAGCAGCGCGGGGTGGGCTGAAGCTTTCTTT. Translation: CASSAGWAEAFF.

The chain carries TRBV28 and TRBJ2-3; 10 nucleotides align to TRBD1. The CDR3 length is 15 residues. V shed 5 bases and J 5 bases; nucleotides not matched to a gene: 7. Germline V gene data show CDR1 as MDHEN and CDR2 as SYDVKM. The DNA of the CDR3 is TGTGCCAGCAGTATGTGGACAGGGGGAATAGATACGCAGTATTTT. The encoded protein is CASSMWTGGIDTQYF.

The chain is built from TRBV11-2 and TRBJ1-1, with TRBD1 identical over 9 bases. The CDR3 is made up of 15 amino acids. Germline V lookup: CDR1 SGHAT, CDR2 FQNNGV. The V gene end was trimmed by 4 bases and the J gene end by 0 bases; junction bases not matched to a gene: 3. CDR3: CASSSGTGMNTEAFF. The CDR3 DNA is TGTGCCAGCAGCTCGGGGACAGGGATGAACACTGAAGCTTTCTTT.

To note about this clone: The CDR3 does not close with the conserved phenylalanine or tryptophan, likely indicating a read error. It is unclear where the CDR3 begins or ends on the DNA, so no DNA is shown, and the CDR3 is as TCRdb lists it. The chain has TRBV2 and TRBJ2-3; the table names TRBD2, a call not compared with the DNA. Germline CDR1 reads SNHLY; CDR2 reads FYNNEI. The CDR3 is 11 residues long, counting both termini. This CDR3 is CASSPYFGLVA.

The chain has TRBV6-1 and TRBJ1-4; a weak D match, TRBD1 (5 bases). V was shortened by 4 bases and J by 7 bases, with 16 bases between the two germline ends. This CDR3 is 15 amino acids long. CDR1 is MNHNS and CDR2 is SASEGT in the germline V gene. The CDR3 DNA reads as TGTGCCAGCAGTGGACGCCCCGGGACGAGTGAAAAACTGTTTTTT. It yields the protein CASSGRPGTSEKLFF.